This section outlines one TCR beta chain sequence together with its context. This entry comes from a study of T cell changes during pregnancy in multiple sclerosis. Clones were sequenced by immunoSEQ multiplex PCR, and TCRdb holds only the in-frame ones, with some missing. The sample includes 35,000 to 45,000 clones, 91% of them seen just once. Sequences were derived from CD4+ T cells from peripheral blood mononuclear cells, sampled in the second trimester of pregnancy. This sequence was found in a female donor in good health, enrolled as a control in a pregnancy study.

The CDR3 coding sequence is TGCGCCAGCAGCCGGGGACAGTTCCTTAACACCATATATTTT. Its translation is CASSRGQFLNTIYF. The gene calls are TRBV5-1 and TRBJ1-3; 7 bases fit TRBD1. With V trimmed by 4 bases and J by 7 bases, 8 bases remained unmatched. The CDR3 has 14 amino acids. Per germline, CDR1 SGHRS and CDR2 YFSETQ.